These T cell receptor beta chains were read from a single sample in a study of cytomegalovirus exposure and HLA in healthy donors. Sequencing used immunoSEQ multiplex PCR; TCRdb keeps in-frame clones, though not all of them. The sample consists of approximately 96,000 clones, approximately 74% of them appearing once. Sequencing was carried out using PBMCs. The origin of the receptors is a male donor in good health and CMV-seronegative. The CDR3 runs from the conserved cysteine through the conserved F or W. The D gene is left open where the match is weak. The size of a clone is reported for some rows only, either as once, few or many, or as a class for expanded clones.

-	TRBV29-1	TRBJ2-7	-	CSVNSEEGAQVEQYF	TGCAGCGTTAACAGTGAGGAGGGGGCACAGGTCGAGCAGTACTTC
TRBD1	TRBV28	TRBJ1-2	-	CASRITGTVYGYTF	TGTGCCAGCAGGATAACAGGGACAGTCTATGGCTACACCTTC
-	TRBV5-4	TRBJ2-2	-	CASSLRGGTNTGELFF	TGTGCCAGCAGCTTAAGAGGGGGAACGAACACCGGGGAGCTGTTTTTT
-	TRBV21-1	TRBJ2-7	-	CASSKRKGGPYEQYF	TGTGCCAGCAGCAAGCGAAAGGGAGGTCCCTACGAGCAGTACTTC
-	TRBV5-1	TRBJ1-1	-	CASSLGPTATTEAFF	TGCGCCAGCAGCTTGGGCCCGACAGCCACGACTGAAGCTTTCTTT
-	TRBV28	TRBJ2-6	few	CASSLLGRTGANVLTF	TGTGCCAGCAGTTTACTGGGCAGAACTGGGGCCAACGTCCTGACTTTC
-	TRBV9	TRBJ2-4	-	CASSDGSLGKNIQYF	TGTGCCAGCAGCGACGGGAGCCTGGGCAAAAACATTCAGTACTTC
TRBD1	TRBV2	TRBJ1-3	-	CASSEGQVNSGNTIYF	TGTGCCAGCAGTGAGGGACAGGTAAACTCTGGAAACACCATATATTTT
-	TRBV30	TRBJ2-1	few	CAWSVRYNEQFF	TGTGCCTGGAGTGTACGGTACAATGAGCAGTTCTTC
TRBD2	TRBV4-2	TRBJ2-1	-	CASSRLAGVYNEQFF	TGTGCCAGCAGTCGCCTAGCGGGGGTCTACAATGAGCAGTTCTTC
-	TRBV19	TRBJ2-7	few	CASMDSTYEQYF	TGTGCCAGTATGGACAGTACCTACGAGCAGTACTTC
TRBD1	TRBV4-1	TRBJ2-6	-	CASSQDMGQSLNSGANVLTF	TGCGCCAGCAGCCAAGATATGGGACAGAGCTTAAACTCTGGGGCCAACGTCCTGACTTTC
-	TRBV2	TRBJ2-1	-	CASRSGLTSSYNEQFF	TGTGCCAGCAGATCGGGACTCACGAGCTCCTACAATGAGCAGTTCTTC
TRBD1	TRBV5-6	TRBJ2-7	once	CASSPWDRDYYEQYF	TGTGCCAGCAGCCCCTGGGACAGGGATTACTACGAGCAGTACTTC